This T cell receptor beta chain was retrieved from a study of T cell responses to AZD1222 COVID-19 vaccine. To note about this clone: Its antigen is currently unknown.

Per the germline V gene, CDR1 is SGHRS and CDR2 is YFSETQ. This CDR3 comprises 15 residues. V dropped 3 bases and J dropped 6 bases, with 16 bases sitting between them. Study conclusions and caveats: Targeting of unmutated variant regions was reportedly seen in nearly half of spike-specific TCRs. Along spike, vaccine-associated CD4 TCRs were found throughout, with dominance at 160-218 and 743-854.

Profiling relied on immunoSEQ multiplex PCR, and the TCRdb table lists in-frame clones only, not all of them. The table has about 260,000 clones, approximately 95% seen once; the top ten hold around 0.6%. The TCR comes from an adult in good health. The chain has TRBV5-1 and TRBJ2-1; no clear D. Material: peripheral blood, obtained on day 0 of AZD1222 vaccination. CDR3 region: CASSSWSKESNEQFF. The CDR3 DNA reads TGCGCCAGCAGCTCTTGGTCCAAGGAGAGCAATGAGCAGTTCTTC.